This TCR beta chain comes out of a study of blood T cell repertoires in COVID-19. Study at large: The cDNA or gDNA used as material had been derived from T cells, B-cell-depleted T cells, or PBMCs.

Trimming took off 3 bases at V and 0 bases at J, with 3 bases between the two ends. Germline assignment: CDR1 KGHSH and CDR2 LQKENI. The CDR3 runs to 13 residues. Study processing details: Estimation of nucleated cell counts was performed using reference gene primer amplification. Generated by immunoSEQ multiplex PCR, the TCRdb table keeps only in-frame clones and is missing some. For V, J and clone size, that table is used; D and trimming come from the DNA. The profile covers 150,000 to 200,000 clones, with about 92% appearing a single time and more than 4.5% taken by the ten largest. The TCR was taken from a man aged 25-40 years with COVID-19, enrolled during active disease. V usage is TRBV18 and J usage is TRBJ1-5, with D unclear. The source material was peripheral blood. Here the CDR3 DNA reads TGTGCCAGCTCACCCAGTAGCAATCAGCCCCAGCATTTT. Translated: CASSPSSNQPQHF. The full variable domain, in which reference TRBV18 and TRBJ1-5 provide the parts outside the CDR3, is NAGVMQNPRHLVRRRGQEARLRCSPMKGHSHVYWYRQLPEEGLKFMVYLQKENIIDESGMPKERFSAEFPKEGPSILRIQQVVRGDSAAYFCASSPSSNQPQHFGDGTRLSIL.